The entry that follows covers one T cell receptor (beta chain) sequence. This clonotype has only a few counts. It lacks a known antigen. No much larger clone exists at a distance of one base, and base qualities are not known. This entry is derived from a study of T cell repertoires in breast cancer (dated by TCRdb to between 2015 and 2016). In the study overall: Samples profiled in the study came from tumors, lymph nodes and peripheral blood lymphocytes of breast cancer patients, along with peripheral blood from healthy control donors. On average, about 550,000 sequences per sample and about 11 reads per input cell were obtained by sequencing. ER+/PR+ status was present in the majority of the roughly 21 patient tumors that were analyzed for shared TCRs. Controls included nine healthy donors of an age range similar to the patients. Tumor-free lymph nodes were processed without enzymatic digestion, and blood samples were separated by Ficoll. Tumors and tumor-involved lymph nodes were minced, digested with Liberase and DNase, and then passed through 70-um and 40-um filters. Because breast cancer has a low mutational burden and common mutations are rare, the study reasoned that TCRs shared between breast cancer patients would target shared antigens.

To analyze paired alpha-beta TCRs of CD8+ T cells, the study used an expanded emulsion RT-PCR method with primers covering all TCR V genes. Before emulsion RT-PCR, CD8+ T cells were isolated using a CD8 positive selection kit and then incubated overnight in around 10 IU/mL IL-2. The germline V gene provides CDR1 SNHLY and CDR2 FYNNEI. V is clipped by 8 bases and J by 5 bases, and the sequence between their germline boundaries is 13 bases long. Its CDR3 holds 14 amino acids, cysteine through phenylalanine. Kept here is only the CDR3 DNA, which spans 42 bases and is read in frame from base 1. What the research found in general, with its limitations: Shared TCRs were encoded by various nucleotide sequences, which suggests selection and expansion based on antigen. Emulsion RT-PCR was considered qualitative rather than quantitative, because transcript abundance and primer differences skewed the recovery of clones. Discarding singleton TCRs and sampling only part of each tumor may have missed genuine antitumor clones. Possible tumor specificity was suggested for 20 or so TCR pairs that were shared across seven or more patient tumors yet rarely found in control blood. Tumor-involved sentinel lymph nodes shared about fourfold more TCRs with matched tumor repertoires than tumor-free nodes (about 7.7% versus 2%). TRBV7 predominated among the shared TCRs, which could possibly reflect tumor recognition or a mispriming bias from eight TRBV7 primers.

Receptor amplification or capture employed emulsion pairing. Unpaired genes were suppressed by a second nested PCR with blocking oligos, after which a third nested PCR added Illumina adaptors and barcodes. Each emulsion RT-PCR master mix held roughly 4,500-250,000 T cells and included C-region, Stepout and V-region primers. The emulsions were generated using the Micellula Emulsion and Purification Kit, and the RT-PCR was run with Qiagen OneStep RT-PCR reagents. Pooled libraries were sequenced with paired-end 2 x 250 reads on an Illumina MiSeq. The authors' pipeline ran thus. Read pairs were joined in Galaxy and clipped at the engineered overlap into separate alpha and beta files, and reads that were not clipped were discarded. Alpha-beta pairs were assigned using CompleteTCR, a MiTCR-based pipeline in which chains sharing read cluster identifiers are linked by an R script. TCR sequences that were observed only once, representing about 1-3.4%, were removed as potential sequencing errors. TCRdb reprocessed the public reads (quality trimming at Q25 with fastp, clone calling with MiXCR) and kept in-frame beta chains. Every CDR3 protein is listed once, alongside the most common genes and DNA of its rows. The V and J calls, along with clone size, are taken from TCRdb and not from the paper's own processing. The sample records about 40,000 distinct CDR3 sequences, under 60% of which are singletons. The biggest ten clones account for less than 80% of the sample.

This receptor was taken from a pool of human donors with breast cancer or a healthy control (not recorded which). Sequenced sample: CD8+ T cells. The rearranged segments are TRBV2 and TRBJ1-6, and perhaps TRBD1 as D gene, on 5 matching bases. The DNA sequence reads TGTGCCAGCGGTCGGCGGGGGGATAATTCACCCCTCCACTTT. The resulting protein is CASGRRGDNSPLHF.